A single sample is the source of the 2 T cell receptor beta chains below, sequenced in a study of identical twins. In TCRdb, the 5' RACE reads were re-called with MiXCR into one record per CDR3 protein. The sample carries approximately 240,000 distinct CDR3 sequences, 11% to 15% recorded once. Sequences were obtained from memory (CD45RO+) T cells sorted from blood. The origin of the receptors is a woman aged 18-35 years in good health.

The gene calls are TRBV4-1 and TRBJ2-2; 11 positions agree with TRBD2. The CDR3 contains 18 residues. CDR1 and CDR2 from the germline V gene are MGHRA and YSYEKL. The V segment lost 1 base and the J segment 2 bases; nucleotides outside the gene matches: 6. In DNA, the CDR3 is TGCGCCAGCAGCCAAGTCTCTAGCGGGGGGCCCAACACCGGGGAGCTGTTTTTT. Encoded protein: CASSQVSSGGPNTGELFF.

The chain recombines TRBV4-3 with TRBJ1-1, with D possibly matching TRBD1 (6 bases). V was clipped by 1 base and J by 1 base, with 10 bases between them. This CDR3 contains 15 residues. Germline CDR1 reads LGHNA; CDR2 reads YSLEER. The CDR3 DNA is TGCGCCAGCAGCCAAGTAGGCAGGGGGAACACTGAAGCTTTCTTT. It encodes CASSQVGRGNTEAFF.